This TCR beta chain was captured in a study of blood T cell repertoires in COVID-19 (TCRdb year 2020). A note on the overall study: Samples covering the acute and convalescent phases of COVID-19 were provided by collaborators in the United States, Italy and Spain. The prospective study material was composed of cDNA or gDNA derived from T cells, B-cell-depleted T cells, or PBMCs. Deeply sampled blood TCRbeta repertoires from subjects exposed to, actively infected with, or recovered from COVID-19 were included in the dataset. The repertoires were released in a freely available public database meant as a resource for research on the immune response to SARS-CoV-2. The samples were drawn from the first 160 participants of the ongoing ImmuneRACE study and from 1,254 subjects provided by 6 global collaborators. Nearly every sample came with metadata listing a de-identified subject ID, COVID-19 status, age in years and sex. Where HLA class I and class II types were available, the types were taken from metadata supplied by the sample provider, not from assay-based typing. Overall study outcomes, separate from this receptor: Clinical and demographic metadata were provided uncurated, with the amount varying by source and participant.

Turning to this clone: Its antigen is currently not known. Base quality data are lacking; no much larger clone is found one base away.

The immunoSEQ Assay, a bias-controlled multiplex PCR, was used to amplify TCRbeta CDR3 regions from genomic DNA. As for the authors' bioinformatics: Within the assay, amplification of reference gene primers was used to estimate how many nucleated cells each sample contained. To quantify the absolute abundance of each unique TCRbeta CDR3 rearrangement, sequence reads were collapsed and filtered. Productive Simpson clonality was computed per sample as the square root of Simpson's diversity index over productive rearrangements. Imported from immuneACCESS, the table was reduced by TCRdb to in-frame sequences with V and J called. These copies leave out some clones; in studies compared against another copy, an unresolved V gene accounts for under half, and the cause of the remainder is not known. V, J and clone size reflect that table, while D and trimming were determined from the DNA. Here the sample has roughly 500,000 clones; roughly 90% occur a single time. The ten largest clones represent approximately 1.8% of the sample.

V and J are truncated by 2 bases and 0 bases respectively, leaving an intervening sequence of 8 bases. Measured from the cysteine to the phenylalanine, the CDR3 is 15 residues long. Here the CDR3 DNA is all that survives: 45 bases in frame from base 1. The germline V gene provides CDR1 SGHTA and CDR2 FQGNSA. Participants in the prospective study were aged roughly 18 to 95 years, lived in 20 to 25 United States geographic areas, and enrolled through a virtual design. To assign participants to cohorts, the prospective study relied on clinical history that participants themselves reported in a screening survey and a study questionnaire. Recovered participants in ImmuneRACE Cohort 3 were defined by two consecutive negative NP/OP PCR tests, clearance by a healthcare professional, or resolution of symptoms. Each participant in the prospective study had whole blood, serum and a nasopharyngeal or oropharyngeal swab collected by mobile phlebotomists. Additional blood draws and questionnaires over an approximately two-month period could optionally be provided by prospective study participants. Blood samples from the prospective study were shipped frozen or at room temperature prior to DNA extraction.

This TCR derives from a woman in her thirties or forties who had recovered from COVID-19. The sequencing sample was made of PBMCs or T cells enriched from blood (not recorded which). The sequence links TRBV7-2 to TRBJ1-5; no D gene is confidently identified. The CDR3 amino acid sequence is: CASSLFRNSNQPQHF. The DNA reads TGTGCCAGCAGCTTATTCAGGAATAGCAATCAGCCCCAGCATTTT.